This is a list of T cell receptor beta chains from one sample in a study of T cells in Graves' hyperthyroidism and ophthalmopathy. TCRdb re-called the multiplex PCR reads with MiXCR, one entry per CDR3 protein. This table has 300,000 or so distinct CDR3 sequences, 15% to 20% appearing once. Sequencing was carried out using blood. The receptor source for this set is a woman in her sixties or seventies with Graves' ophthalmopathy. Both conserved end residues are part of each CDR3. D genes are given only for firm matches. Expanded clones are given a class, and other clones once, few, many or no size at all.

d_call: TRBD1
clone_size: many
v_call: TRBV6-1
j_call: TRBJ1-2
cdr3_aa: CASKITGDTNYGYTF
cdr3_nt: TGTGCCAGCAAAATAACAGGGGATACTAACTATGGCTACACCTTC

d_call: TRBD2
clone_size: many
v_call: TRBV7-2
j_call: TRBJ2-7
cdr3_aa: CASSHHLPGLAEQYF
cdr3_nt: TGTGCCAGCAGTCATCATCTTCCGGGACTAGCAGAGCAGTACTTC

d_call: TRBD1
clone_size: many
v_call: TRBV27
j_call: TRBJ2-7
cdr3_aa: CASSLWSPRDRVVYEQYF
cdr3_nt: TGTGCCAGCAGTTTATGGTCCCCAAGGGACAGGGTAGTCTACGAGCAGTACTTC

d_call: .
clone_size: many
v_call: TRBV5-6
j_call: TRBJ2-7
cdr3_aa: CASSLGDPYEQYF
cdr3_nt: TGTGCCAGCAGCTTGGGGGACCCCTACGAGCAGTACTTC

d_call: TRBD1
clone_size: many
v_call: TRBV5-1
j_call: TRBJ2-3
cdr3_aa: CASSLGDRDTDTQYF
cdr3_nt: TGCGCCAGCAGCTTGGGGGACAGGGACACAGATACGCAGTATTTT

d_call: TRBD1
clone_size: .
v_call: TRBV30
j_call: TRBJ2-2
cdr3_aa: CAWSSRGRNTGELFF
cdr3_nt: TGTGCCTGGAGTTCGAGGGGGCGCAACACCGGGGAGCTGTTTTTT

d_call: TRBD1
clone_size: .
v_call: TRBV19
j_call: TRBJ2-5
cdr3_aa: CASGDSKGETQYF
cdr3_nt: TGTGCCAGTGGGGACAGTAAGGGAGAGACCCAGTACTTC

d_call: .
clone_size: many
v_call: TRBV28
j_call: TRBJ2-1
cdr3_aa: CASTYNEQFF
cdr3_nt: TGTGCCAGCACCTACAATGAGCAGTTCTTC

d_call: .
clone_size: many
v_call: TRBV3-2
j_call: TRBJ1-2
cdr3_aa: CASSQSLGLDYGYTF
cdr3_nt: TGTGCCAGCAGCCAATCTCTGGGGTTGGACTATGGCTACACCTTC

d_call: .
clone_size: many
v_call: TRBV12-3/TRBV12-4
j_call: TRBJ1-1
cdr3_aa: CASSPRRALRADTEAFF
cdr3_nt: TGTGCCAGCAGTCCAAGACGGGCCTTGAGGGCGGACACTGAAGCTTTCTTT

d_call: .
clone_size: many
v_call: TRBV29-1
j_call: TRBJ2-1
cdr3_aa: CSVAPTGEGGEQFF
cdr3_nt: TGCAGCGTTGCCCCGACGGGAGAGGGCGGTGAGCAGTTCTTC

d_call: TRBD1
clone_size: many
v_call: TRBV4-2
j_call: TRBJ1-1
cdr3_aa: CASSKGQGASDTEAFF
cdr3_nt: TGTGCCAGCAGCAAAGGACAGGGGGCTAGCGACACTGAAGCTTTCTTT

d_call: TRBD2
clone_size: many
v_call: TRBV6-1
j_call: TRBJ2-2
cdr3_aa: CASSVASGSSGELFF
cdr3_nt: TGTGCCAGCAGTGTGGCTAGCGGGAGCTCCGGGGAGCTGTTTTTT

d_call: .
clone_size: .
v_call: TRBV6-1
j_call: TRBJ1-1
cdr3_aa: CASSEQSNTEAFF
cdr3_nt: TGTGCCAGCAGTGAACAGTCAAACACTGAAGCTTTCTTT

d_call: TRBD2
clone_size: .
v_call: TRBV13
j_call: TRBJ2-5
cdr3_aa: CASSLALLGLAGAGETQYF
cdr3_nt: TGTGCCAGCAGCTTAGCTCTACTTGGACTAGCGGGGGCTGGGGAGACCCAGTACTTC

d_call: TRBD1
clone_size: .
v_call: TRBV20-1
j_call: TRBJ2-6
cdr3_aa: CSADRVNSGANVLTF
cdr3_nt: TGCAGTGCCGACAGGGTTAACTCTGGGGCCAACGTCCTGACTTTC

d_call: .
clone_size: many
v_call: TRBV20-1
j_call: TRBJ2-7
cdr3_aa: CSASLALVEQYF
cdr3_nt: TGCAGTGCTAGTCTGGCGCTAGTCGAGCAGTACTTC

d_call: .
clone_size: .
v_call: TRBV9
j_call: TRBJ2-7
cdr3_aa: CASSVDRDTYEQYF
cdr3_nt: TGTGCCAGCAGCGTAGATCGGGACACCTACGAGCAGTACTTC

d_call: .
clone_size: .
v_call: TRBV6-4
j_call: TRBJ1-1
cdr3_aa: CASSGEVGTEAFF
cdr3_nt: TGTGCCAGCAGTGGAGAAGTTGGCACTGAAGCTTTCTTT

d_call: TRBD1
clone_size: many
v_call: TRBV6-1
j_call: TRBJ1-2
cdr3_aa: CASTRAGGDYGYTF
cdr3_nt: TGTGCCAGCACGCGGGCAGGGGGTGACTATGGCTACACCTTC

d_call: .
clone_size: .
v_call: TRBV6-6
j_call: TRBJ1-2
cdr3_aa: CASSYQPIIPAGFDGYTF
cdr3_nt: TGTGCCAGCAGTTACCAGCCCATAATCCCGGCAGGGTTCGATGGCTACACCTTC

d_call: .
clone_size: .
v_call: TRBV20-1
j_call: TRBJ2-7
cdr3_aa: CSARDLPFEQYF
cdr3_nt: TGCAGTGCTAGAGATCTCCCCTTCGAGCAGTACTTC

d_call: TRBD1
clone_size: .
v_call: TRBV10-1
j_call: TRBJ1-1
cdr3_aa: CASSEFPGTGGTEAFF
cdr3_nt: TGCGCCAGCAGTGAATTTCCCGGGACAGGGGGAACTGAAGCTTTCTTT

d_call: TRBD1
clone_size: .
v_call: TRBV7-2
j_call: TRBJ2-7
cdr3_aa: CASSRDSSTGEQYF
cdr3_nt: TGTGCCAGCAGCAGGGACAGCTCGACAGGGGAGCAGTACTTC

d_call: TRBD2
clone_size: many
v_call: TRBV6-2/TRBV6-3
j_call: TRBJ2-3
cdr3_aa: CASSYARNVALAGGPLRTDTQYF
cdr3_nt: TGTGCCAGCAGTTACGCACGAAACGTGGCGCTAGCGGGAGGGCCATTACGCACAGATACGCAGTATTTT

d_call: TRBD2
clone_size: many
v_call: TRBV7-6
j_call: TRBJ2-7
cdr3_aa: CASSLREDSYEQYF
cdr3_nt: TGTGCCAGCAGCTTGCGGGAGGACTCCTACGAGCAGTACTTC

d_call: .
clone_size: many
v_call: TRBV4-3
j_call: TRBJ1-3
cdr3_aa: CASSQDLPSTFSGNTIYF
cdr3_nt: TGCGCCAGCAGCCAAGATCTCCCGTCGACCTTCTCTGGAAACACCATATATTTT

d_call: TRBD2
clone_size: many
v_call: TRBV7-2
j_call: TRBJ2-4
cdr3_aa: CASSPGGTPNIQYF
cdr3_nt: TGTGCCAGCAGCCCGGGGGGGACCCCAAACATTCAGTACTTC

d_call: .
clone_size: many
v_call: TRBV15
j_call: TRBJ1-4
cdr3_aa: CATSRDSNEKLFF
cdr3_nt: TGTGCCACCAGCAGAGATTCTAATGAAAAACTGTTTTTT